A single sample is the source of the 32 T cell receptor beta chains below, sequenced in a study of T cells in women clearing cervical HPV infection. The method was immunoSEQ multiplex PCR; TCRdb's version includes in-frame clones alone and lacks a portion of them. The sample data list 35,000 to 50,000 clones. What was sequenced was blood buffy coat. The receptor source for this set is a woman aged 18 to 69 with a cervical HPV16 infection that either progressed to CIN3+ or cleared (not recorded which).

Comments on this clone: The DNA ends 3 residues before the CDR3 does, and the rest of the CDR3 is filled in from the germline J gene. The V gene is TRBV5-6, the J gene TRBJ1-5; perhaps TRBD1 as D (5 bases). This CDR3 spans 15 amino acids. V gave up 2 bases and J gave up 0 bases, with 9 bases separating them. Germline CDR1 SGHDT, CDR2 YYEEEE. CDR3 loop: CASSFAGNSNQPQHF. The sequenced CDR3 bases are TGTGCCAGCAGCTTCGCAGGGAATAGCAATCAGCCC.

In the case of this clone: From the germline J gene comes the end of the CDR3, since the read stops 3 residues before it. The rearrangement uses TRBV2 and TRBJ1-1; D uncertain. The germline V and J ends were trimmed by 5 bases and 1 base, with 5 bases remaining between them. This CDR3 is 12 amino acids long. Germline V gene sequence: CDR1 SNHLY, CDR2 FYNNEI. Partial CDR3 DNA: TGTGCCAGCAGTAACAGGAACACTGAA. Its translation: CASSNRNTE. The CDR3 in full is CASSNRNTEAFF.

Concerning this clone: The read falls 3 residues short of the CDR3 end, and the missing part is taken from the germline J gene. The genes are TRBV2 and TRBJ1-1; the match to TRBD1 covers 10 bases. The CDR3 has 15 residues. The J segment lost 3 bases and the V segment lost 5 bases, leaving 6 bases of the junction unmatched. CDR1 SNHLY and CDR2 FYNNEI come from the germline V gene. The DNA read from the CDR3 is TGTGCCAGCAGTTTGACAGGGGGCGTGGACACTGAA. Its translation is CASSLTGGVDTE. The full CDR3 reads CASSLTGGVDTEAFF.

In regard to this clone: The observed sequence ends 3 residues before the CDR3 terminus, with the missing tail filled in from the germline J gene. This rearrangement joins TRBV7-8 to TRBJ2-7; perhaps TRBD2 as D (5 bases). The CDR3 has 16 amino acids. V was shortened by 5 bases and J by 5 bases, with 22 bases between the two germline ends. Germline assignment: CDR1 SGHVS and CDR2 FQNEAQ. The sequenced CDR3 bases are TGTGCCAGCAGCCACCCTCGCGGGCAGGTCTTTGACGAG. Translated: CASSHPRGQVFDE. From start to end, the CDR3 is CASSHPRGQVFDEQYF.

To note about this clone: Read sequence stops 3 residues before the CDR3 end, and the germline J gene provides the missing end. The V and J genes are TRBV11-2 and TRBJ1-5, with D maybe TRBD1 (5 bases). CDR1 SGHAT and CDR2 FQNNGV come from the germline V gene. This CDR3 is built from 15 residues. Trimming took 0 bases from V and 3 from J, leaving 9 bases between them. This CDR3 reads CASSLDPGNNQPQHF. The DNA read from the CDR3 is TGTGCCAGCAGCTTAGACCCAGGGAACAATCAGCCC.

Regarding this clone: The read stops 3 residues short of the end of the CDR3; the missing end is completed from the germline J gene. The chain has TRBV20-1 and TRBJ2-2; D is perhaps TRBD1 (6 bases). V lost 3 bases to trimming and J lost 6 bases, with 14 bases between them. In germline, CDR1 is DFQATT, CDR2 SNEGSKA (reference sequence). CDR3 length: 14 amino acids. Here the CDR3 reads CSARETGLAGELFF. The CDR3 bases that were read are TGCAGTGCTAGGGAAACAGGGCTCGCCGGGGAG.

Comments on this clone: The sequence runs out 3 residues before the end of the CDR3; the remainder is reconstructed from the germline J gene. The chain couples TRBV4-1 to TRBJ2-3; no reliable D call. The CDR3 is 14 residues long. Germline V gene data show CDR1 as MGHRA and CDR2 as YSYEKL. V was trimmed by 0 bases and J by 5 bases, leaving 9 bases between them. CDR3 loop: CASSQESSVDTQYF. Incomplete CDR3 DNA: TGCGCCAGCAGCCAAGAGAGTTCAGTAGATACG.

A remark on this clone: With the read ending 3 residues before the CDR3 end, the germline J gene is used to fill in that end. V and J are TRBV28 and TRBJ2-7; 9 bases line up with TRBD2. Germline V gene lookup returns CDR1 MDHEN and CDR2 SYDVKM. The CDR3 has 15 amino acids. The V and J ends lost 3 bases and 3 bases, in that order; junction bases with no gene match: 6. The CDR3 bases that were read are TGTGCCAGCAGTTTCCCGTCGCGGGAGGGCTACGAG. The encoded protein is CASSFPSREGYE. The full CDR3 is CASSFPSREGYEQYF.

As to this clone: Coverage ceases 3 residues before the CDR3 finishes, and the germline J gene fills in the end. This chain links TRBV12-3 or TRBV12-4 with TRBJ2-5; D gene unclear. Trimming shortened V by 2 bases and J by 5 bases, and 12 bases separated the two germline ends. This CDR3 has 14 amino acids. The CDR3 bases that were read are TGTGCCAGCAGTTTAAGGAATGCGGTGGAGACC. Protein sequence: CASSLRNAVET. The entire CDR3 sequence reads CASSLRNAVETQYF.

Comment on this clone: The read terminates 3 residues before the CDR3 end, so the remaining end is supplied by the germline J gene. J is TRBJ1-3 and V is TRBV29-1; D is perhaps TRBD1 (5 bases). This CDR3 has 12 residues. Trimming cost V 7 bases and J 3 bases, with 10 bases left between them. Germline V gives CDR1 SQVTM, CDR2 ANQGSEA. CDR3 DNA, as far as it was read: TGCAGCGCTGACAGTGATGGAAACACC. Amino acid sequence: CSADSDGNT. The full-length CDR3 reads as CSADSDGNTIYF.

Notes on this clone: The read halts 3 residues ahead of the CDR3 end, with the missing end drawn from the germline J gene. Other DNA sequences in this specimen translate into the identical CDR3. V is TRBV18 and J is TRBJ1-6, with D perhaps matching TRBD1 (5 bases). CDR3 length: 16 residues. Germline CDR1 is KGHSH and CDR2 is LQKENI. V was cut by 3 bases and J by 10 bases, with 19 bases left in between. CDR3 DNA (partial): TGTGCCAGCTCACCCTCCGTCCGAGGGGTAGTCTCACCC. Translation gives CASSPSVRGVVSP. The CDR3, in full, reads CASSPSVRGVVSPLHF.

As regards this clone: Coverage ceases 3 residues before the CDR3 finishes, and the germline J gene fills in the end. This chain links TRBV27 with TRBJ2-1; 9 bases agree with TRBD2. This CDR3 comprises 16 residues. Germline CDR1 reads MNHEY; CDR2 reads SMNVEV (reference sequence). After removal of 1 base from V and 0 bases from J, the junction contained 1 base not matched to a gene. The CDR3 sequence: CASSLFSGSSYNEQFF. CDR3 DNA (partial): TGTGCCAGCAGTTTATTTAGCGGGAGCTCCTACAATGAG.

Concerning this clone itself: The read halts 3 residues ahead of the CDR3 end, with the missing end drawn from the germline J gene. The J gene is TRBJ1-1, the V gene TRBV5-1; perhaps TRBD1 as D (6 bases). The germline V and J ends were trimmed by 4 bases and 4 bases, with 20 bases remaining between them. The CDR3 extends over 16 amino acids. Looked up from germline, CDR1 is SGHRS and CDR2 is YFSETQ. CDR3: CASSPQSTGFGTEAFF. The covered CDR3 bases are TGCGCCAGCAGCCCCCAATCTACAGGGTTCGGCACTGAA.

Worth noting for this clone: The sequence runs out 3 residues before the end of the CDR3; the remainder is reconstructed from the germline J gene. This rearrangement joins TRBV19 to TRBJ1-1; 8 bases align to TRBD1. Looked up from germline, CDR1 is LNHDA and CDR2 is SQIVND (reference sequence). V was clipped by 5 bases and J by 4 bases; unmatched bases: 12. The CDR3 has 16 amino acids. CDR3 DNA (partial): TGTGCCAGTAGTTCCCGGACAGGGAGGAACGGCACTGAA. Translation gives CASSSRTGRNGTE. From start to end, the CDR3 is CASSSRTGRNGTEAFF.

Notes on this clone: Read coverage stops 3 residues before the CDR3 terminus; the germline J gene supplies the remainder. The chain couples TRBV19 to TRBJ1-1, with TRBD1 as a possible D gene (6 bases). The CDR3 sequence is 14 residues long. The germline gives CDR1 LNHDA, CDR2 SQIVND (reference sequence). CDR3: CASSIDQARGKAFF. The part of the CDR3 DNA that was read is TGTGCCAGTAGTATAGATCAGGCCAGGGGAAAA.

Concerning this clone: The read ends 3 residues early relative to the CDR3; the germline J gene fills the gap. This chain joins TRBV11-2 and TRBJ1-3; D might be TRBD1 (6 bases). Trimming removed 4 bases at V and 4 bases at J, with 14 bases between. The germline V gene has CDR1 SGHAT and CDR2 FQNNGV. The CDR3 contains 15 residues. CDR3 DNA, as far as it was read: TGTGCCAGCAGCTCCGAGGGGGTATCCGGAAACACC. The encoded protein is CASSSEGVSGNT. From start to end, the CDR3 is CASSSEGVSGNTIYF.

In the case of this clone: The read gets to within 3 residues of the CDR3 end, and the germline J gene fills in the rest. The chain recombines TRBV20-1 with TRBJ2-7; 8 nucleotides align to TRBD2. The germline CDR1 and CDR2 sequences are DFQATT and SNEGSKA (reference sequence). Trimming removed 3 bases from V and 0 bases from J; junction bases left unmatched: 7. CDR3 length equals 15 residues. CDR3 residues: CSARGLAGFSYEQYF. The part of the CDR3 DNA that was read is TGCAGTGCTAGGGGGCTAGCGGGTTTCTCCTACGAG.

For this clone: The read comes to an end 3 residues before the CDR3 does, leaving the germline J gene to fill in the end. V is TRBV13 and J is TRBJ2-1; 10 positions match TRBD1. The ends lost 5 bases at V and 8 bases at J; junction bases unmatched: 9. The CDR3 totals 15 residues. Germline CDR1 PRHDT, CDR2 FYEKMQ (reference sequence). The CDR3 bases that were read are TGTGCCAGCAGCGCTGGGGGACAGGGGTTCCATGAG. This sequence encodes CASSAGGQGFHE. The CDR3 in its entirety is CASSAGGQGFHEQFF.

CDR3 protein: CSAVLRNYEQYF. CDR3 bases read: TGCAGTGCTGTACTCAGGAACTACGAG. The chain joins TRBV20-1 to TRBJ2-7; D gene uncertain. The observed sequence ends 3 residues before the CDR3 terminus, with the missing tail filled in from the germline J gene. Germline V lookup: CDR1 DFQATT, CDR2 SNEGSKA (reference sequence). Trimming stripped 5 bases from V and 3 bases from J, with 11 bases between. The CDR3 spans 12 residues.

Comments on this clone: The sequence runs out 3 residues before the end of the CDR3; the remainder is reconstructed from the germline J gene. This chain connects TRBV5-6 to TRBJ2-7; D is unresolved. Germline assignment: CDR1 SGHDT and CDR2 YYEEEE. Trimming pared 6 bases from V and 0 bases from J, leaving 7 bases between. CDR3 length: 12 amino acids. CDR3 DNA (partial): TGTGCCAGCAAGGGCGACTCCTACGAG. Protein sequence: CASKGDSYE. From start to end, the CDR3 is CASKGDSYEQYF.

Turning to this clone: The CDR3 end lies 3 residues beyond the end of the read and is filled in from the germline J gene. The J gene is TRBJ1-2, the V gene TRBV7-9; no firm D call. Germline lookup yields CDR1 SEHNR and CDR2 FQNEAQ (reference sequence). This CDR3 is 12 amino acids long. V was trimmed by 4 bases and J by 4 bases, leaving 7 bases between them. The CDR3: CASSSTVYGYTF. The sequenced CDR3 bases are TGTGCCAGCAGCTCAACAGTCTATGGC.

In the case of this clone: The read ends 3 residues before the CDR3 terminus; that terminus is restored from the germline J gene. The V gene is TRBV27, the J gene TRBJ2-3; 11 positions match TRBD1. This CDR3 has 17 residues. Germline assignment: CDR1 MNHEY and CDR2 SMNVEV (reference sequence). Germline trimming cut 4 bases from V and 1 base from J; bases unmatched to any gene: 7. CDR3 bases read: TGTGCCAGCAGTTCCCTCGCGGGACAGGGGGGCACAGATACG. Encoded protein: CASSSLAGQGGTDT. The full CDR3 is CASSSLAGQGGTDTQYF.

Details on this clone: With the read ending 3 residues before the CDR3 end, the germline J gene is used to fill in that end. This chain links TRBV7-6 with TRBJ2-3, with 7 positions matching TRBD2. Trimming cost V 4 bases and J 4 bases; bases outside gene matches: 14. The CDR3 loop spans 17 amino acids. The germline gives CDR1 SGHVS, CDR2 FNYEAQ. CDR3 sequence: CASSSFLGGGKADTQYF. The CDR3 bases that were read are TGTGCCAGCAGCTCTTTTCTCGGGGGAGGGAAGGCAGATACG.

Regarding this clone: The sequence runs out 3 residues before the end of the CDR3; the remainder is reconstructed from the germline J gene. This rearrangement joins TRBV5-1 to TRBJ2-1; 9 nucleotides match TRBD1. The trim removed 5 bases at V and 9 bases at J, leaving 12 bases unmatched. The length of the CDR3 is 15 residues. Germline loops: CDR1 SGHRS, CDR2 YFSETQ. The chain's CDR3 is CASSRGGQGKGEQFF. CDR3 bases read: TGCGCCAGCAGTCGCGGTGGACAGGGGAAAGGTGAG.

The covered CDR3 bases are TGTGCCTGGAGCTACCCGCCAGGGTCACCC. Translation: CAWSYPPGSP. The full CDR3 protein reads CAWSYPPGSPLHF. V gene TRBV30 combines with J gene TRBJ1-6, with D perhaps matching TRBD1 (5 bases). Read coverage stops 3 residues before the CDR3 terminus; the germline J gene supplies the remainder. The germline gives CDR1 GTSNPN, CDR2 SVGIG (reference sequence). V gave up 3 bases and J gave up 10 bases, with 13 bases separating them. This CDR3 comprises 13 residues.

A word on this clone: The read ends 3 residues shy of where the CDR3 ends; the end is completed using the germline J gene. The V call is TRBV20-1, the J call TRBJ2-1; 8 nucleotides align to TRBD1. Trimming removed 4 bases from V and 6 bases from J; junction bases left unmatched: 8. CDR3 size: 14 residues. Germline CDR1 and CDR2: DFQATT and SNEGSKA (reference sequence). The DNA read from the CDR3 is TGCAGTGCTACAACAGGGGGGTGGGGCAATGAG. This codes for CSATTGGWGNE. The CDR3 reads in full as CSATTGGWGNEQFF.

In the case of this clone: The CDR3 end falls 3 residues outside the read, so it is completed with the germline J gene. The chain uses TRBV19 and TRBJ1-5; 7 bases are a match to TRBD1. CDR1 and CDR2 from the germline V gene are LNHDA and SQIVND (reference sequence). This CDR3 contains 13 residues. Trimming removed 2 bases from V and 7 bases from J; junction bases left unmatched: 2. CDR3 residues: CASSIQGGQPQHF. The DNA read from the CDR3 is TGTGCCAGTAGTATACAGGGGGGCCAGCCC. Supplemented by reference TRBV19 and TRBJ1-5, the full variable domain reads DGGITQSPKYLFRKEGQNVTLSCEQNLNHDAMYWYRQDPGQGLRLIYYSQIVNDFQKGDIAEGYSVSREKKESFPLTVTSAQKNPTAFYLCASSIQGGQPQHFGDGTRLSIL.

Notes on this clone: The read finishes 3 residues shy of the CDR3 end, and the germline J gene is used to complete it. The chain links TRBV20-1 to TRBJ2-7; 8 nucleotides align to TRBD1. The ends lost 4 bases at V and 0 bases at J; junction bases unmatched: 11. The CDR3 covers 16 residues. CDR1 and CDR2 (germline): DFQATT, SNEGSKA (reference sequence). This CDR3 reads CSAIPTRGQDSYEQYF. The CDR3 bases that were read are TGCAGTGCTATCCCGACACGGGGACAGGACTCCTACGAG.

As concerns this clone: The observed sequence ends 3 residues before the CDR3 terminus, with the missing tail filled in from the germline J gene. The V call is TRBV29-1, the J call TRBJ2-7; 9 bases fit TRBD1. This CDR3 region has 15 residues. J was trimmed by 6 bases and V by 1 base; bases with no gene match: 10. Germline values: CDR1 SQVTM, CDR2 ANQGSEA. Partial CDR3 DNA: TGCAGCGTTGAAGTGCCGGGACAGGGTCGTTCCGAG. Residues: CSVEVPGQGRSE. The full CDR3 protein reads CSVEVPGQGRSEQYF.

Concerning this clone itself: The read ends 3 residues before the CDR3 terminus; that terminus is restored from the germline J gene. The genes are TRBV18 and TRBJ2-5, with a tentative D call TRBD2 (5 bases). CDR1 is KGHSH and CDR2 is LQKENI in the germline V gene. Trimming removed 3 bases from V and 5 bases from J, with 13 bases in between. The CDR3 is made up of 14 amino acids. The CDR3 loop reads CASSPQTGEETQYF. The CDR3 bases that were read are TGTGCCAGCTCACCCCAGACCGGGGAGGAGACC. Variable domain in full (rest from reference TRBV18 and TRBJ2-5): NAGVMQNPRHLVRRRGQEARLRCSPMKGHSHVYWYRQLPEEGLKFMVYLQKENIIDESGMPKERFSAEFPKEGPSILRIQQVVRGDSAAYFCASSPQTGEETQYFGPGTRLLVL.

CDR3 amino acids: CASSTMGQGIKSANEKLFF. The sequenced CDR3 bases are TGTGCCAGTAGTACCATGGGACAGGGAATAAAGTCGGCTAATGAAAAA. The chain is built from TRBV19 and TRBJ1-4, with 9 nucleotides matching TRBD1. The CDR3 goes on 3 residues after the read ends, and that part is filled in from the germline J gene. The V gene end was trimmed by 4 bases and the J gene end by 3 bases; junction bases not matched to a gene: 15. The CDR3 totals 19 residues. CDR1 LNHDA and CDR2 SQIVND come from the germline V gene (reference sequence).

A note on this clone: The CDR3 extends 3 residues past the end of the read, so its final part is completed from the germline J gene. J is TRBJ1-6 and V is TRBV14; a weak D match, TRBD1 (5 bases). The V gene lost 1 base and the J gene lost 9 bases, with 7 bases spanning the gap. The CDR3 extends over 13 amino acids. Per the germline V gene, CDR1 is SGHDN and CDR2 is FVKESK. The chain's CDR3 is CASSQAGGSPLHF. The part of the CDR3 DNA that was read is TGTGCCAGCAGCCAAGCCGGGGGTTCACCC. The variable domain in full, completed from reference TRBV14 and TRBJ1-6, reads EAGVTQFPSHSVIEKGQTVTLRCDPISGHDNLYWYRRVMGKEIKFLLHFVKESKQDESGMPNNRFLAERTGGTYSTLKVQPAELEDSGVYFCASSQAGGSPLHFGNGTRLTVT.